This T cell receptor (beta chain) stems from a study of T cell clonotyping in hematopoietic cell transplantation. In germline, CDR1 is LGHNA, CDR2 YSLEER. V was trimmed by 2 bases and J by 4 bases, leaving 17 bases between them. The CDR3 contains 16 residues. Time point denoted: recipient sample about 28 days before transplant, after cytoreduction. Recipients were bled about 28 days pretransplant and at posttransplant days 30, 100, 180. Libraries were prepared by immunoSEQ multiplex PCR; TCRdb keeps only in-frame clonotypes and omits some of them. The sample carries over 15,000 clones, around three quarters recorded once.

The chain employs TRBV4-3 and TRBJ1-2; no definite D call. The sequence was collected from a man between 60 and 75 years old with acute myeloid leukemia. Some clones in this sample may be carry-over from other donors' samples. The material sequenced was peripheral blood mononuclear cells, taken before stem cell transplant. CDR3 coding DNA: TGCGCCAGCAGCCAAAGCAGTACCCAAAGTAGCTATGGCTACACCTTC. It codes for CASSQSSTQSSYGYTF.